These 8 T cell receptor beta chains came from one sample sequenced in a study of blood T cell repertoires in COVID-19. Assay used: immunoSEQ multiplex PCR; TCRdb lists only in-frame clones, some missing. The sample holds around 250,000 clones, 84% seen once. Sequencing was done on a sample of peripheral blood. These receptor sequences come from a man aged 45 to 65 with active or convalescent COVID-19.

V gene TRBV19 combines with J gene TRBJ1-5; D call uncertain. The CDR3 sequence is 16 residues long. Deletions cut 7 bases from V and 3 bases from J, with 19 bases between. The germline CDR1 and CDR2 sequences are LNHDA and SQIVND (reference sequence). The chain's CDR3 is CASKPGLWPVNQPQHF. The CDR3, as DNA: TGTGCCAGTAAACCCGGACTTTGGCCAGTCAATCAGCCCCAGCATTTT. The whole variable domain, remainder taken from reference TRBV19 and TRBJ1-5, is DGGITQSPKYLFRKEGQNVTLSCEQNLNHDAMYWYRQDPGQGLRLIYYSQIVNDFQKGDIAEGYSVSREKKESFPLTVTSAQKNPTAFYLCASKPGLWPVNQPQHFGDGTRLSIL.

The chain employs TRBV5-5 and TRBJ1-1, with a possible D match to TRBD1 (6 bases). Looked up from germline, CDR1 is SGHKS and CDR2 is YYEKEE (reference sequence). V lost 4 bases, J lost 5 bases, and 12 bases lay in between. CDR3 length: 13 residues. CDR3 bases: TGTGCCAGCAGCGCACAGGGACGGACTGAAGCTTTCTTT. It codes for CASSAQGRTEAFF.

In the case of this clone: Other DNA sequences within the sample encode an identical CDR3. This chain joins TRBV5-4 and TRBJ2-3; TRBD2 matches 7 bases. CDR1 is SGHNT and CDR2 is YYREEE in the germline V gene (reference sequence). CDR3 size: 14 residues. The trim removed 2 bases at V and 3 bases at J, leaving 3 bases unmatched. DNA for the CDR3: TGTGCCAGCAGCTTTGAGCGGGGAACAGATACGCAGTATTTT. Its translation is CASSFERGTDTQYF.

This rearrangement joins TRBV30 to TRBJ1-2, with D uncertain. CDR3 size: 13 residues. The germline V and J ends were trimmed by 5 bases and 4 bases, with 14 bases remaining between them. The germline CDR1 and CDR2 sequences are GTSNPN and SVGIG (reference sequence). Written as DNA, the CDR3 is TGTGCCTGGGCTTTGAGGGTGTCCTATGGCTACACCTTC. It yields the protein CAWALRVSYGYTF.

CDR3 region: CASSFGGQTQGPQHF. CDR3 coding DNA: TGTGCCAGCAGCTTCGGGGGGCAAACGCAGGGGCCCCAGCATTTT. The chain links TRBV5-4 to TRBJ1-5; D is possibly TRBD1 (6 bases). The CDR3 covers 15 residues. Trimming shortened V by 2 bases and J by 9 bases, and 18 bases separated the two germline ends. Germline V gives CDR1 SGHNT, CDR2 YYREEE (reference sequence). The full variable domain, completed using reference TRBV5-4 and TRBJ1-5, is ETGVTQSPTHLIKTRGQQVTLRCSSQSGHNTVSWYQQALGQGPQFIFQYYREEENGRGNFPPRFSGLQFPNYSSELNVNALELDDSALYLCASSFGGQTQGPQHFGDGTRLSIL.

This chain links TRBV15 with TRBJ1-2, with TRBD1 identical over 7 bases. The CDR3 sequence is 14 residues long. The V gene's germline CDR1 is LNHNV and CDR2 YYDKDF (reference sequence). With 1 base clipped from V and 10 bases from J, the junction kept 9 bases outside the gene matches. The CDR3 DNA sequence: TGTGCCACCAGCAGAGGCGGGACAGCCCAGGACTACACCTTC. Protein product: CATSRGGTAQDYTF.

The chain employs TRBV19 and TRBJ1-5; 10 bases map to TRBD1. V gave up 6 bases and J gave up 6 bases; unmatched junction bases: 11. This CDR3 comprises 16 residues. Germline V lookup: CDR1 LNHDA, CDR2 SQIVND (reference sequence). The CDR3 DNA sequence: TGTGCCAGTAGAACGGGACAGGGGTTTTCCGCTCAGCCCCAGCATTTT. Translating gives CASRTGQGFSAQPQHF.

This sequence joins TRBV9 and TRBJ2-3; 13 bases are a match to TRBD2. The trim removed 3 bases at V and 4 bases at J, leaving 2 bases unmatched. This CDR3 region has 15 residues. From germline, CDR1 is SGDLS and CDR2 YYNGEE. CDR3 loop: CASSAGLAGADTQYF. The CDR3 DNA is TGTGCCAGCAGCGCCGGACTAGCGGGAGCAGATACGCAGTATTTT. Based on the CDR3 plus reference TRBV9 and TRBJ2-3, the full variable domain is DSGVTQTPKHLITATGQRVTLRCSPRSGDLSVYWYQQSLDQGLQFLIQYYNGEERAKGNILERFSAQQFPDLHSELNLSSLELGDSALYFCASSAGLAGADTQYFGPGTRLTVL.